The 17 T cell receptor beta chains in this list originate from one sample, sequenced in a study of cytomegalovirus exposure and HLA in healthy donors. The PCR made use of 60 Vbeta and 13 Jbeta primers. Assay used: immunoSEQ multiplex PCR; TCRdb lists only in-frame clones, some missing. Among 150,000 to 200,000 clones listed, less than 75% were seen once. The source material was PBMCs. Receptor source: a girl aged 5 to 17 in good health and CMV-seronegative.

The chain joins TRBV5-5 to TRBJ1-6; D is unresolved. CDR1 and CDR2 (germline): SGHKS, YYEKEE (reference sequence). The CDR3 is 15 amino acids. Trimming pared 0 bases from V and 6 bases from J, leaving 10 bases between. DNA for the CDR3: TGTGCCAGCAGCTTGGAGGCCGGGTCTAATTCACCCCTCCACTTT. Protein product: CASSLEAGSNSPLHF.

The chain has TRBV7-8 and TRBJ1-4; 7 nucleotides line up with TRBD1. Germline assignment: CDR1 SGHVS and CDR2 FQNEAQ. This CDR3 is built from 15 residues. V was clipped by 5 bases and J by 5 bases; unmatched bases: 8. The CDR3 here is CASSHNQGGNEKLFF. The CDR3 DNA reads as TGTGCCAGCAGCCATAACCAGGGGGGAAATGAAAAACTGTTTTTT.

The rearrangement links TRBV30 to TRBJ1-2; possible D gene TRBD1, 5 bases. CDR3 length: 12 residues. V gave up 8 bases and J gave up 9 bases, with 19 bases separating them. Germline V gives CDR1 GTSNPN, CDR2 SVGIG (reference sequence). The CDR3 nucleotides are TGTGCCCGGGGAGGGACCGATGCGAGCTACACCTTC. As protein: CARGGTDASYTF.

The genes are TRBV2 and TRBJ1-2; a weak D match, TRBD1 (6 bases). CDR1 and CDR2 (germline): SNHLY, FYNNEI. This CDR3 has 16 residues. Trimming removed 0 bases from V and 0 bases from J, with 11 bases in between. The DNA for the CDR3 is TGTGCCAGCAGTGAAGCGTCACAGGGTACTAACTATGGCTACACCTTC. Translating it yields CASSEASQGTNYGYTF.

The CDR3: CASRETLGAYEQYF. DNA for the CDR3: TGTGCCAGCAGAGAAACACTGGGAGCCTACGAGCAGTACTTC. The J gene is TRBJ2-7, the V gene TRBV5-4; D is possibly TRBD2 (5 bases). V lost 5 bases to trimming and J lost 2 bases, with 14 bases between them. CDR3 size: 14 residues. Germline V CDR1 and CDR2: SGHNT, YYREEE (reference sequence).

This clone was counted between two and nine times. The genes are TRBV5-1 and TRBJ1-3; D is unresolved. Germline CDR1 and CDR2: SGHRS and YFSETQ. The CDR3 contains 13 residues. V was pared by 5 bases and J by 3 bases, with 9 bases between. DNA of the CDR3: TGCGCCAGCAGACGGGAGAGTGGAAACACCATATATTTT. Translating it yields CASRRESGNTIYF.

The gene calls are TRBV27 and TRBJ2-1, with TRBD2 matching over 7 bases. From germline, CDR1 is MNHEY and CDR2 SMNVEV (reference sequence). The CDR3 is 14 amino acids. Germline trimming cut 5 bases from V and 6 bases from J; bases unmatched to any gene: 7. CDR3 sequence: CASSDGGFSNEQFF. The CDR3 nucleotides are TGTGCCAGCAGTGACGGGGGGTTTTCCAATGAGCAGTTCTTC.

The chain links TRBV30 to TRBJ1-1; D perhaps matches TRBD1 (6 bases). Trimming stripped 6 bases from V and 3 bases from J, with 17 bases between. CDR3 length: 14 amino acids. CDR1 and CDR2 (germline): GTSNPN, SVGIG (reference sequence). CDR3 in amino acids: CACYSGHPYTEAFF. The DNA for the CDR3 is TGTGCCTGCTATTCGGGACACCCTTACACTGAAGCTTTCTTT.

The sample holds a few counts of this clone. V and J are TRBV5-6 and TRBJ2-5, with 8 bases matching TRBD2. V was clipped by 4 bases and J by 1 base; unmatched bases: 12. From germline, CDR1 is SGHDT and CDR2 YYEEEE. The CDR3 sequence is 17 residues long. DNA for the CDR3: TGTGCCAGCAGCCCCATAGACTGGGCGGGGGGCCAAGAGACCCAGTACTTC. Its protein product is CASSPIDWAGGQETQYF.

This chain links TRBV5-6 with TRBJ2-3; 11 bases are shared with TRBD2. V was clipped by 5 bases and J by 10 bases; unmatched bases: 15. Germline assignment: CDR1 SGHDT and CDR2 YYEEEE. This CDR3 is 16 amino acids long. As DNA, the CDR3 is TGTGCCAGCAGGTACGGGGCTAGCGGGGGGTCAGGGGCGCAGTATTTT. This encodes CASRYGASGGSGAQYF.

This clone was detected a few times. The sample has other DNA sequences that encode this CDR3 too. The chain couples TRBV5-1 to TRBJ1-4, with 9 nucleotides matching TRBD1. Germline CDR1 reads SGHRS; CDR2 reads YFSETQ. The ends lost 3 bases at V and 5 bases at J; junction bases unmatched: 2. The CDR3 covers 14 residues. The CDR3 DNA reads as TGCGCCAGCAGCTCGGGACAGGGAAATGAAAAACTGTTTTTT. This encodes CASSSGQGNEKLFF.

J is TRBJ1-5 and V is TRBV7-9; 7 positions agree with TRBD1. Germline values: CDR1 SEHNR, CDR2 FQNEAQ (reference sequence). After removal of 4 bases from V and 7 bases from J, the junction contained 4 bases not matched to a gene. CDR3 length: 13 amino acids. CDR3 in DNA: TGTGCCAGCAGCTCCGGAGGGGGCCAGCCCCAGCATTTT. It translates to CASSSGGGQPQHF. Looking up the rest from reference TRBV7-9 and TRBJ1-5 gives the full variable domain: DTGVSQNPRHKITKRGQNVTFRCDPISEHNRLYWYRQTLGQGPEFLTYFQNEAQLEKSRLLSDRFSAERPKGSFSTLEIQRTEQGDSAMYLCASSSGGGQPQHFGDGTRLSIL.

The rearrangement joins TRBV19 to TRBJ1-4; perhaps TRBD1 as D (6 bases). The CDR3 covers 14 residues. Germline V lookup: CDR1 LNHDA, CDR2 SQIVND (reference sequence). The V and J ends lost 5 bases and 4 bases respectively, with 11 bases between them. For the CDR3, the DNA is TGTGCCAGTAGTCAAGGACAGTTTAATGAAAAACTGTTTTTT. Translated, it gives CASSQGQFNEKLFF.

V usage is TRBV6-5 and J usage is TRBJ1-2; 7 bases map to TRBD1. The germline CDR1 and CDR2 sequences are MNHEY and SVGAGI. This CDR3 spans 14 amino acids. V lost 1 base and J lost 8; bases outside the gene matches: 7. The CDR3 sequence: CASSYFDRVGGYTF. As DNA, the CDR3 is TGTGCCAGCAGTTACTTCGACAGGGTTGGGGGCTACACCTTC.

The sample holds one count of this clone. This chain uses TRBV10-3 with TRBJ1-6; D possibly corresponds to TRBD1 (5 bases). Germline V gene lookup returns CDR1 ENHRY and CDR2 SYGVKD. CDR3 length: 16 residues. Trimming removed 1 base at V and 10 bases at J, with 17 bases between. The chain's CDR3 is CAISEFSGDSLSPLHF. CDR3 DNA sequence: TGTGCCATCAGTGAGTTTAGTGGAGACAGCTTGTCACCCCTCCACTTT.

The rearrangement links TRBV7-2 to TRBJ2-6; D perhaps matches TRBD1 (6 bases). The CDR3 spans 16 residues. Per germline, CDR1 SGHTA and CDR2 FQGNSA. Trimming cost V 5 bases and J 0 bases, with 11 bases left between them. This CDR3 is CASSPTGYSGANVLTF. CDR3 in DNA: TGTGCCAGCAGCCCGACAGGTTACTCTGGGGCCAACGTCCTGACTTTC.

V and J are TRBV6-1 and TRBJ1-5, with a weak D call TRBD1 (6 bases). The CDR3 has 15 residues. Trimming pared 7 bases from V and 0 bases from J, leaving 13 bases between. CDR1 and CDR2 from the germline V gene are MNHNS and SASEGT. The CDR3 sequence: CASTPTGYSNQPQHF. In DNA, the CDR3 is TGTGCCAGCACCCCTACAGGGTATAGCAATCAGCCCCAGCATTTT.